This passage covers 30 T cell receptor beta chains from one sample sequenced in a study of T cell repertoires in cytomegalovirus infection. TCRdb recomputed calls from the reads with MiXCR, one row per CDR3 protein. The repertoire has around 300,000 distinct CDR3 sequences, under 25% of them found once; the top ten carry roughly a fifth. Their cognate antigens are unknown. This specimen was cultured PBMCs, taken from culture after CMV antigen stimulation. The origin of the receptors is a human donor in good health (CMV status not recorded). Some clones in this sample may be carry-over from other donors' samples.

This chain joins TRBV10-2 and TRBJ2-4; weak D call: TRBD2 (6 bases). Germline lookup yields CDR1 WSHSY and CDR2 SAAADI. The CDR3 runs 12 residues. V dropped 11 bases and J dropped 7 bases, with 15 bases sitting between them. The CDR3 DNA sequence: TGCGCCGCTTCCGGGAGTATGAACATTCAGTACTTC. Encoded protein: CAASGSMNIQYF.

Only a few counts were recorded for this clonotype. The chain uses TRBV12-3 or TRBV12-4 and TRBJ2-5; D perhaps matches TRBD1 (6 bases). The V gene lost 7 bases and the J gene lost 4 bases, with 13 bases spanning the gap. This CDR3 comprises 13 residues. The CDR3 loop is CASTQQGAETQYF. Written as DNA, the CDR3 is TGTGCCAGCACCCAACAGGGCGCAGAGACCCAGTACTTC.

The chain employs TRBV2 and TRBJ2-1; D unclear. The CDR3 has 10 amino acids. Trimming left V 3 bases short and J 15 bases short, with 9 bases between. Germline values: CDR1 SNHLY, CDR2 FYNNEI. The CDR3, as DNA: TGTGCCAGCAGTGATCGCCCGCGGTTCTTC. It specifies CASSDRPRFF.

This clonotype occurred a few times. CDR3 nucleotide sequence: TGTGCCAGCAGTCACGGGGGTAGCGGTAAGAATGAGCAGTTCTTC. Translation gives CASSHGGSGKNEQFF. The chain couples TRBV6-2 or TRBV6-3 to TRBJ2-1; tentative D call: TRBD2 (6 bases). The CDR3 is made up of 15 amino acids. V was pared by 5 bases and J by 7 bases, with 18 bases between. The germline V gene encodes CDR1 MNHEY and CDR2 SVGEGT.

The V gene is TRBV18, the J gene TRBJ2-2; D is undetermined. The V end lost 3 bases, the J end lost 1 base, and 9 bases lay between the germline ends. This CDR3 has 15 amino acids. CDR1 is KGHSH and CDR2 is LQKENI in the germline V gene. CDR3 sequence (DNA): TGTGCCAGCTCACCCCGGCAGGTGAACACCGGGGAGCTGTTTTTT. It specifies CASSPRQVNTGELFF.

This clonotype was recorded many times. The genes are TRBV28 and TRBJ2-2; 7 nucleotides line up with TRBD1. Trimming removed 3 bases from V and 5 bases from J; junction bases left unmatched: 3. The germline gives CDR1 MDHEN, CDR2 SYDVKM. This CDR3 has 14 residues. The CDR3 nucleotides are TGTGCCAGCAGTTTCAAGGACAGGACCGGGGAGCTGTTTTTT. Translated: CASSFKDRTGELFF.

Ten or more counts support this clonotype. The gene calls are TRBV7-2 and TRBJ2-7; D is possibly TRBD1 or TRBD2 (5 bases each). The germline V gene has CDR1 SGHTA and CDR2 FQGNSA. CDR3 length: 16 residues. Trimming took 7 bases from V and 0 from J, leaving 19 bases between them. The CDR3 sequence: CASTPGAFFGSYEQYF. CDR3 sequence (DNA): TGTGCCAGCACCCCCGGGGCCTTTTTTGGCTCCTACGAGCAGTACTTC.

This clonotype was found a few times. The genes are TRBV7-9 and TRBJ2-1; TRBD2 matches at 7 bases. Per the germline V gene, CDR1 is SEHNR and CDR2 is FQNEAQ (reference sequence). The length of the CDR3 is 14 residues. The trim removed 5 bases at V and 4 bases at J, leaving 5 bases unmatched. The CDR3 sequence: CASSGGRGYNEQFF. The CDR3 coding sequence is TGTGCCAGCAGCGGGGGGAGGGGATACAATGAGCAGTTCTTC.

At least ten counts were recorded for this clonotype. V is TRBV7-2 and J is TRBJ2-1; 9 nucleotides match TRBD1. Unmatched junction bases numbered 11, after V lost 5 bases and J lost 6 bases. From germline, CDR1 is SGHTA and CDR2 FQGNSA. The CDR3 consists of 16 residues. The CDR3 loop reads CASSPGPGQGGNEQFF. CDR3 coding DNA: TGTGCCAGCAGCCCTGGGCCGGGACAGGGTGGCAATGAGCAGTTCTTC.

The chain has TRBV15 and TRBJ1-5, with no clear D. The CDR3 contains 14 residues. Trimming cost V 2 bases and J 5 bases, with 10 bases left between them. Germline V gene lookup returns CDR1 LNHNV and CDR2 YYDKDF (reference sequence). CDR3 loop: CATSRSYVDQPQHF. The CDR3 DNA is TGTGCCACCAGCAGATCTTACGTCGATCAGCCCCAGCATTTT.

Ten or more counts support this clonotype. V is TRBV7-9 and J is TRBJ1-2; D gene uncertain. The CDR3 length is 15 residues. Germline values: CDR1 SEHNR, CDR2 FQNEAQ (reference sequence). Trimming removed 1 base at V and 0 bases at J, with 9 bases between. The CDR3 is CASSLDSQSNYGYTF. CDR3 nucleotides: TGTGCCAGCAGCTTAGATTCTCAGTCTAACTATGGCTACACCTTC.

The rearrangement joins TRBV6-1 to TRBJ2-3; TRBD1 might be the D (6 bases). CDR3 length: 15 amino acids. V was clipped by 8 bases and J by 0 bases, with 15 bases between them. CDR1 is MNHNS and CDR2 is SASEGT in the germline V gene. The CDR3 sequence is CASRATGPSTDTQYF. CDR3 coding DNA: TGTGCCAGCCGAGCCACAGGGCCTAGCACAGATACGCAGTATTTT.

This clonotype was seen a handful of times. The genes are TRBV5-8 and TRBJ2-3; D remains ambiguous. The length of the CDR3 is 13 residues. Germline CDR1 SGHTS, CDR2 YDEGEE. Trimming pared 5 bases from V and 0 bases from J, leaving 7 bases between. CDR3 bases: TGTGCCAGCAGGGCGAGGAGCACAGATACGCAGTATTTT. Its translation is CASRARSTDTQYF.

This clonotype has ten or more counts. The rearrangement links TRBV7-3 to TRBJ2-1; D might be TRBD2 (7 bases). Per the germline V gene, CDR1 is SGHTA and CDR2 is FQGTGA. V gave up 1 base and J gave up 8 bases, with 15 bases separating them. The CDR3 covers 15 residues. This chain's CDR3 is CASSLNRVGGHEQFF. CDR3 DNA: TGTGCCAGCAGCTTAAATAGGGTGGGGGGGCATGAGCAGTTCTTC.

The V and J genes are TRBV19 and TRBJ2-2; 7 bases match TRBD2. The CDR3 is made up of 15 amino acids. V shed 3 bases and J 6 bases; nucleotides not matched to a gene: 7. Germline V gives CDR1 LNHDA, CDR2 SQIVND (reference sequence). DNA for the CDR3: TGTGCCAGTAGTATCGGGAGGACCGTCGCCGGGGAGCTGTTTTTT. Translated: CASSIGRTVAGELFF.

CDR3 loop: CASSVYSGANVLTF. The DNA for the CDR3 is TGTGCCAGCAGCGTGTACTCTGGGGCCAACGTCCTGACTTTC. The V and J genes are TRBV9 and TRBJ2-6; no clear D gene. V lost 2 bases to trimming and J lost 0 bases, with 3 bases between them. The CDR3 contains 14 residues. Germline CDR1 SGDLS, CDR2 YYNGEE. Full variable domain (missing parts from reference TRBV9 and TRBJ2-6): DSGVTQTPKHLITATGQRVTLRCSPRSGDLSVYWYQQSLDQGLQFLIQYYNGEERAKGNILERFSAQQFPDLHSELNLSSLELGDSALYFCASSVYSGANVLTFGAGSRLTVL.

This clonotype has more than one count but fewer than ten. This chain connects TRBV11-3 to TRBJ2-1; D gene ambiguous. The CDR3 consists of 15 residues. The V gene's germline CDR1 is SGHNT and CDR2 YENEEA. V gave up 4 bases and J gave up 0 bases, with 10 bases separating them. CDR3 nucleotides: TGTGCCAGCAGCTACCCGGGTGGCTCCTACAATGAGCAGTTCTTC. This gives the protein CASSYPGGSYNEQFF.

The J gene is TRBJ1-1, the V gene TRBV20-1; no firm D call. The CDR3 is 13 residues long. V lost 3 bases, J lost 2 bases, and 10 bases lay in between. Germline V gene data show CDR1 as DFQATT and CDR2 as SNEGSKA (reference sequence). The CDR3 DNA reads as TGCAGTGCTAGTCGTACGGCTAACACTGAAGCTTTCTTT. Amino acids: CSASRTANTEAFF.

The V call is TRBV4-1, the J call TRBJ2-2; TRBD1 matches at 7 bases. J was trimmed by 5 bases and V by 3 bases; bases with no gene match: 0. Germline assignment: CDR1 MGHRA and CDR2 YSYEKL. CDR3 length: 13 amino acids. The CDR3 DNA follows: TGCGCCAGCAGCCAGACAGGGACCGGGGAGCTGTTTTTT. This encodes CASSQTGTGELFF.

This chain joins TRBV7-9 and TRBJ2-7, with D possibly being TRBD2 (6 bases). The CDR3 runs to 16 residues. From germline, CDR1 is SEHNR and CDR2 FQNEAQ (reference sequence). Trimming shortened V by 4 bases and J by 1 base, and 17 bases separated the two germline ends. CDR3 DNA: TGTGCCAGCAGCTCTGAACTAGCAAAAAGGTCCTACGAGCAGTACTTC. Amino acids: CASSSELAKRSYEQYF.

There are many counts of this clonotype. The junction departs from the called germline gene at one end, perhaps through a read error. The chain links TRBV6-5 to TRBJ2-2, with a tentative D call TRBD2 (5 bases). The CDR3 loop spans 14 amino acids. Per the germline V gene, CDR1 is MNHEY and CDR2 is SVGAGI. This CDR3 reads CASSRVAKTGELFF. DNA of the CDR3: TGTGCCAGCAGTCGGGTAGCGAAAACCGGGGAGCTGTTTTTT.

Of note for this clonotype: Germline is not matched at one junction end, which may reflect a read error. This chain uses TRBV19 with TRBJ2-1; D possibly uses TRBD1 or TRBD2 (5 bases each). Germline CDR1 and CDR2: LNHDA and SQIVND (reference sequence). CDR3 length: 16 amino acids. CDR3: CASSLEGRPRWNEQFF. CDR3 sequence (DNA): TGTGCCAGTAGTCTAGAGGGGAGACCAAGGTGGAATGAGCAGTTCTTC.

This clonotype has a handful of counts. CDR3 loop: CASSARGEAFF. CDR3 nucleotides: TGTGCCAGCAGCGCTCGAGGCGAAGCTTTCTTT. The V call is TRBV11-3, the J call TRBJ1-1; no clear D gene. Germline V gene lookup returns CDR1 SGHNT and CDR2 YENEEA. Trimming cost V 5 bases and J 8 bases, with 9 bases left between them. The CDR3 is made up of 11 amino acids.

The chain joins TRBV18 to TRBJ2-3, with D uncertain. V was cut by 0 bases and J by 8 bases, with 12 bases left in between. This CDR3 has 14 amino acids. CDR1 and CDR2 (germline): KGHSH, LQKENI. In DNA form, the CDR3 reads TGTGCCAGCTCACCACCGGTCCCGGGCGGTACGCAGTATTTT. This codes for CASSPPVPGGTQYF.

Ten or more counts support this clonotype. V is TRBV7-2 and J is TRBJ2-3; D perhaps matches TRBD1 (5 bases). The CDR3 is 15 residues long. V was cut by 3 bases and J by 0 bases, with 10 bases left in between. From germline, CDR1 is SGHTA and CDR2 FQGNSA. The CDR3 loop is CASSFVGDSTDTQYF. Written as DNA, the CDR3 is TGTGCCAGCAGCTTCGTAGGGGATAGCACAGATACGCAGTATTTT.

The chain employs TRBV4-3 and TRBJ2-7; D is unresolved. The CDR3 has 12 residues. Trimming left V 4 bases short and J 6 bases short, with 10 bases between. Germline CDR1 LGHNA, CDR2 YSLEER. CDR3 sequence: CASSPPPSEQYF. The DNA for the CDR3 is TGCGCCAGCAGCCCTCCCCCTTCCGAGCAGTACTTC.

Ten or more counts support this clonotype. The chain uses TRBV7-2 and TRBJ2-7, with D perhaps being TRBD1 or TRBD2 (5 bases each). CDR3 length equals 15 residues. Trimming cost V 3 bases and J 2 bases, with 14 bases left between them. Germline V gene sequence: CDR1 SGHTA, CDR2 FQGNSA. The CDR3 loop reads CASSLARETAYEQYF. The CDR3 coding sequence is TGTGCCAGCAGCTTGGCGAGGGAGACAGCCTACGAGCAGTACTTC. Complete variable domain (other parts from reference TRBV7-2 and TRBJ2-7): GAGVSQSPSNKVTEKGKDVELRCDPISGHTALYWYRQSLGQGLEFLIYFQGNSAPDKSGLPSDRFSAERTGGSVSTLTIQRTQQEDSAVYLCASSLARETAYEQYFGPGTRLTVT.

The chain has TRBV7-2 and TRBJ1-1; D perhaps matches TRBD1 (5 bases). CDR3 length: 14 amino acids. Germline CDR1 reads SGHTA; CDR2 reads FQGNSA. V was clipped by 6 bases and J by 1 base, with 12 bases between them. For the CDR3, the DNA is TGTGCCAGCAGGTGGGACGCAACGAACACTGAAGCTTTCTTT. It is translated as CASRWDATNTEAFF.

This sequence joins TRBV5-5 and TRBJ1-3, with D maybe TRBD1 (5 bases). Trimming shortened V by 1 base and J by 2 bases, and 13 bases separated the two germline ends. The CDR3 sequence is 16 residues long. The germline V gene has CDR1 SGHKS and CDR2 YYEKEE (reference sequence). The CDR3 DNA is TGTGCCAGCAGCTTGAACCCGACAGTTCCTGGAAACACCATATATTTT. Translation gives CASSLNPTVPGNTIYF.

This clonotype was seen more than once but under ten times. This chain connects TRBV7-4 to TRBJ2-2, with 8 nucleotides matching TRBD2. V trimming: 5 bases; J trimming: 2 bases; junction bases outside the gene matches: 10. The CDR3 sequence is 17 residues long. Looked up from germline, CDR1 is SGHVT and CDR2 is SQSDAQ. The CDR3 loop is CASSPTPSGGNTGELFF. DNA of the CDR3: TGTGCCAGCAGCCCAACTCCCAGCGGGGGAAACACCGGGGAGCTGTTTTTT.